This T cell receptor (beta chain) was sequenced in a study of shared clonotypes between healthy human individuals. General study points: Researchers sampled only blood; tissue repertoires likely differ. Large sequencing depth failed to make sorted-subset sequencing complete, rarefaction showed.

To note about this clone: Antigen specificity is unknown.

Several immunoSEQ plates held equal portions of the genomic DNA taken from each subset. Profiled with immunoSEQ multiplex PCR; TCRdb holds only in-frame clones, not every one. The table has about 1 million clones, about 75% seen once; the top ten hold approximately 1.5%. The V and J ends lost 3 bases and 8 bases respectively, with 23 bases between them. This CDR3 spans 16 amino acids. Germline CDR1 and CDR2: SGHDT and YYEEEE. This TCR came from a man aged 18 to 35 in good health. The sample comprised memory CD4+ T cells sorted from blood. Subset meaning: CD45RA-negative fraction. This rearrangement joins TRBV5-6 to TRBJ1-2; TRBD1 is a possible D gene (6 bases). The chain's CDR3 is CASSWGPSTGVRGYTF. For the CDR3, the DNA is TGTGCCAGCAGCTGGGGTCCGTCGACAGGTGTGCGAGGCTACACCTTC.